These T cell receptor beta chains were read from a single sample in a study of T cells after yellow fever vaccination. TCRdb redid the calling of the 5' RACE reads with MiXCR, one entry per CDR3 protein. The table lists approximately 550,000 distinct CDR3 sequences, roughly 13% of them singletons. This sample comprised PBMCs, obtained on the day of the yellow fever booster vaccination. Receptors originate from a man aged 25 to 40 who received the YFV17D yellow fever vaccine. Both conserved end residues are part of each CDR3. Each record gives: clone size, D gene, V gene, J gene, CDR3 protein, CDR3 DNA. D genes are given only for firm matches. The size of a clone is reported for some rows only, either as once, few or many, or as a class for expanded clones.

-	-	TRBV11-2	TRBJ2-3	CASSRSQVLAADTQYF	TGTGCCAGCAGCCGAAGCCAGGTCTTAGCGGCAGATACGCAGTATTTT
-	-	TRBV20-1	TRBJ2-1	CSARRGRAVTYNEQFF	TGCAGTGCTAGGAGGGGGAGGGCCGTCACCTACAATGAGCAGTTCTTC
few	-	TRBV25-1	TRBJ2-2	CASSARASNTGELFF	TGTGCCAGCAGTGCGCGCGCGTCGAACACCGGGGAGCTGTTTTTT
-	-	TRBV7-9	TRBJ2-5	CASSSHQGLATQYF	TGTGCCAGCAGCTCCCATCAAGGGTTAGCGACCCAGTACTTC
few	-	TRBV9	TRBJ2-6	CASSLGERGANVLTF	TGTGCCAGCAGCCTCGGGGAGAGGGGGGCCAACGTCCTGACTTTC
few	TRBD2	TRBV19	TRBJ2-7	CASSIAAGETYEQYF	TGTGCCAGTAGTATAGCGGCGGGAGAAACCTACGAGCAGTACTTC
-	TRBD1	TRBV5-6	TRBJ2-4	CASSLEGQGIQNIQYF	TGTGCCAGCAGCTTGGAGGGACAGGGGATCCAAAACATTCAGTACTTC
-	TRBD1	TRBV5-1	TRBJ2-3	CASQLQGIVSDTQYF	TGCGCCAGCCAACTACAGGGGATAGTATCAGATACGCAGTATTTT
few	-	TRBV28	TRBJ2-3	CASSSPPASTDTQYF	TGTGCCAGCAGTTCACCTCCCGCGAGCACAGATACGCAGTATTTT
few	-	TRBV10-3	TRBJ1-1	CAIRQGGSTEAFF	TGTGCCATCAGACAGGGAGGATCCACTGAAGCTTTCTTT
few	-	TRBV7-9	TRBJ2-2	CASSLTTSNTGELFF	TGTGCCAGCAGCTTAACGACGAGCAACACCGGGGAGCTGTTTTTT
few	-	TRBV6-1	TRBJ1-1	CASSPGGLMNTEAFF	TGTGCCAGCAGCCCTGGGGGGTTGATGAACACTGAAGCTTTCTTT
few	-	TRBV20-1	TRBJ2-7	CSAGPPHFYEQYF	TGCAGTGCTGGGCCCCCCCATTTCTACGAGCAGTACTTC
-	-	TRBV20-1	TRBJ1-1	CSVRRTDEAFF	TGCAGTGTTAGGAGGACAGATGAAGCTTTCTTT
few	TRBD1	TRBV20-1	TRBJ2-5	CSAKNPGQGTQETQYF	TGCAGTGCTAAAAACCCGGGACAGGGGACCCAAGAGACCCAGTACTTC
-	-	TRBV2	TRBJ2-5	CASSEGRWETQYF	TGTGCCAGCAGTGAGGGGCGCTGGGAGACCCAGTACTTC
-	-	TRBV7-2	TRBJ2-5	CASSPPSPGRGETQYF	TGTGCCAGCAGCCCTCCATCGCCCGGGAGAGGAGAGACCCAGTACTTC
few	-	TRBV20-1	TRBJ2-4	CSARVPGAGAHIQYF	TGCAGTGCTAGAGTCCCCGGGGCAGGGGCTCACATTCAGTACTTC
-	-	TRBV12-3/TRBV12-4	TRBJ1-2	CASSQTPGPRAAYTF	TGTGCCAGCAGTCAGACTCCGGGACCCAGGGCGGCCTACACCTTC
-	-	TRBV18	TRBJ2-7	CASSPLLAYEQYF	TGTGCCAGCTCACCACTCCTCGCCTACGAGCAGTACTTC
-	TRBD1	TRBV19	TRBJ2-7	CASRPAGQGWYEQYF	TGTGCCAGTAGACCCGCGGGACAGGGGTGGTACGAGCAGTACTTC
-	-	TRBV6-1	TRBJ1-4	CASKKNPGALDEKLFF	TGTGCCAGCAAGAAGAACCCAGGGGCCTTGGATGAAAAACTGTTTTTT
-	-	TRBV10-3	TRBJ2-1	CAISDMDSTYNEQFF	TGTGCCATCAGTGATATGGACAGTACCTACAATGAGCAGTTCTTC
-	-	TRBV6-1	TRBJ2-4	CASSEGGGRAKNIQYF	TGTGCCAGCAGTGAAGGGGGGGGGCGGGCCAAAAACATTCAGTACTTC
few	-	TRBV18	TRBJ1-1	CASSQSADTEAFF	TGTGCCAGCTCCCAATCGGCTGACACTGAAGCTTTCTTT
-	-	TRBV15	TRBJ2-6	CATSRDLRESPYVLTF	TGTGCCACCAGCAGAGACCTCAGGGAGTCCCCCTACGTCCTGACTTTC
few	-	TRBV12-3/TRBV12-4	TRBJ1-2	CASSTTRDRRDGYTF	TGTGCCAGCAGTACAACTCGGGACCGCCGGGATGGCTACACCTTC
-	-	TRBV28	TRBJ2-7	CASSWISYEQYF	TGTGCCAGCAGTTGGATTTCCTACGAGCAGTACTTC
few	-	TRBV28	TRBJ2-1	CATLGVEQFF	TGTGCCACCCTGGGGGTGGAGCAGTTCTTC
few	-	TRBV5-1	TRBJ1-4	CASSLGESNEKLFF	TGCGCCAGCAGCTTGGGAGAGAGTAATGAAAAACTGTTTTTT
few	-	TRBV6-1	TRBJ1-3	CASSGQAGNTIYF	TGTGCCAGCAGTGGCCAGGCTGGAAACACCATATATTTT
many	-	TRBV12-3/TRBV12-4	TRBJ2-4	CASRDTSAKNIQYF	TGTGCCAGCAGGGACACATCAGCCAAAAACATTCAGTACTTC
few	TRBD1	TRBV19	TRBJ2-2	CASSILTGGRTGELFF	TGTGCCAGTAGTATACTGACAGGGGGCCGGACCGGGGAGCTGTTTTTT